The sequence of this TCR beta chain was determined in a study of memory CD4+ T cells and cytomegalovirus serostatus. The sort gate was single viable CD3+CD4+CD8-CD45RO+ cells for memory CD4+ T cells. This clone has a handful of counts. Sequenced by immunoSEQ multiplex PCR; TCRdb stores in-frame clones only, minus some. The sample comprises around 62,000 clones, about 70% of which are singletons, and about 4.5% rests with the top ten. The clonotype comes from an adult in good health and CMV-seropositive. The source material was memory CD4+ T cells from blood.

The DNA of the CDR3 is TGTGCCAGCAGTTTTACGGAGAACACTGAAGCTTTCTTT. Protein: CASSFTENTEAFF. This rearrangement joins TRBV25-1 to TRBJ1-1; D uncertain. The CDR3 loop spans 13 amino acids. V lost 5 bases, J lost 1 base, and 8 bases lay in between. Germline assignment: CDR1 MGHDK and CDR2 SYGVNS. Supplemented by reference TRBV25-1 and TRBJ1-1, the full variable domain reads EADIYQTPRYLVIGTGKKITLECSQTMGHDKMYWYQQDPGMELHLIHYSYGVNSTEKGDLSSESTVSRIRTEHFPLTLESARPSHTSQYLCASSFTENTEAFFGQGTRLTVV.